The 31 T cell receptor beta chains below all came from one sample that was sequenced in a study of T-cell memory formation after mild COVID-19. TCRdb used MiXCR to reprocess the 5' RACE reads, holding one entry per CDR3 protein. Found here are roughly 130,000 distinct CDR3 sequences, roughly 6% of them singletons; the top ten hold approximately 2.3%. Sequencing was performed on PBMCs or a T cell subset sorted from them (not recorded which). The receptors shown here come from an adult woman who had mild COVID-19 (a few samples of this study predate the infection). Cell type and time point are not known.

CDR3 bases: TGTGCCAGCAGGCTGACAGGGACCGGTTCCGGGGAGCTGTTTTTT. Protein product: CASRLTGTGSGELFF. The chain employs TRBV6-2 or TRBV6-3 and TRBJ2-2; TRBD1 matches at 7 bases. The V segment lost 6 bases and the J segment 6 bases; nucleotides outside the gene matches: 10. The germline V gene has CDR1 MNHEY and CDR2 SVGEGT. This CDR3 comprises 15 residues.

The J gene is TRBJ2-3, the V gene TRBV7-2; D ambiguous. This CDR3 is built from 14 residues. Trimming took off 1 base at V and 6 bases at J, with 11 bases between the two ends. Germline V gene sequence: CDR1 SGHTA, CDR2 FQGNSA. In DNA, the CDR3 is TGTGCCAGCAGCTTAGTTCGACTCAGGGATACGCAGTATTTT. It is translated as CASSLVRLRDTQYF.

The chain uses TRBV11-3 and TRBJ2-3; D is undetermined. Germline CDR1 and CDR2: SGHNT and YENEEA. V gave up 4 bases and J gave up 5 bases, with 7 bases separating them. The CDR3 has 12 amino acids. The CDR3 is CASSSLVDTQYF. For the CDR3, the DNA is TGTGCCAGCAGCTCGCTGGTAGATACGCAGTATTTT.

The V call is TRBV5-1, the J call TRBJ2-6; TRBD1 might be the D (5 bases). V was shortened by 0 bases and J by 2 bases, with 18 bases between the two germline ends. The germline V gene has CDR1 SGHRS and CDR2 YFSETQ. The CDR3 runs 19 residues. Here the CDR3 DNA reads TGCGCCAGCAGCTTGGTCGGCAGGGCTGAGACGACTGGGGCCAACGTCCTGACTTTC. Translating it yields CASSLVGRAETTGANVLTF.

This clonotype was counted between two and nine times. The chain uses TRBV4-1 and TRBJ2-1; TRBD2 matches at 11 bases. In germline, CDR1 is MGHRA, CDR2 YSYEKL. Unmatched junction bases numbered 12, after V lost 8 bases and J lost 0 bases. CDR3 length: 18 residues. The CDR3 nucleotides are TGCGCCAGCGGAATACTAGCGGGAGTCCCTAGCTCCTACAATGAGCAGTTCTTC. Encoded protein: CASGILAGVPSSYNEQFF.

The table lists this clonotype with many counts. This chain joins TRBV7-3 and TRBJ2-5; D possibly corresponds to TRBD2 (6 bases). This CDR3 is built from 13 residues. V dropped 5 bases and J dropped 4 bases, with 11 bases sitting between them. CDR1 SGHTA and CDR2 FQGTGA come from the germline V gene. CDR3 sequence reads: CASSQLAAETQYF. As DNA, the CDR3 is TGTGCCAGCAGCCAACTAGCAGCAGAGACCCAGTACTTC.

This clonotype appeared many times. The V gene is TRBV7-2, the J gene TRBJ2-1; TRBD2 matches 13 bases. CDR3 length: 18 residues. V gave up 2 bases and J gave up 5 bases; unmatched junction bases: 9. Germline lookup yields CDR1 SGHTA and CDR2 FQGNSA. CDR3 sequence: CASSLSAPGLAGDNEQFF. DNA for the CDR3: TGTGCCAGCAGCTTATCGGCCCCAGGACTAGCGGGAGACAATGAGCAGTTCTTC.

This clonotype was recorded a few times. The gene calls are TRBV12-3 or TRBV12-4 and TRBJ2-1; 8 bases line up with TRBD2. The length of the CDR3 is 13 residues. Unmatched junction bases numbered 3, after V lost 6 bases and J lost 5 bases. CDR3 protein: CASRGSGNNEQFF. CDR3 coding DNA: TGTGCCAGCAGGGGTAGCGGGAACAATGAGCAGTTCTTC.

There are many counts of this clonotype. The V call is TRBV9, the J call TRBJ1-4, with D uncertain. Germline assignment: CDR1 SGDLS and CDR2 YYNGEE. The CDR3 is 15 residues long. The germline V and J ends were trimmed by 0 bases and 5 bases, with 11 bases remaining between them. The CDR3 DNA is TGTGCCAGCAGCGTAGGCACGGTGGAGAATGAAAAACTGTTTTTT. Translation gives CASSVGTVENEKLFF.

V and J are TRBV5-6 and TRBJ1-1; 7 positions agree with TRBD1. The germline CDR1 and CDR2 sequences are SGHDT and YYEEEE. This CDR3 is built from 15 residues. Trimming took 6 bases from V and 2 from J; bases not matched to a gene: 10. The CDR3 DNA follows: TGTGCCAGCAACGTCATGGGACAGCGAAACACTGAAGCTTTCTTT. Amino acids: CASNVMGQRNTEAFF.

This clonotype was found a few times. At one boundary the junction diverges from the germline segment, which might be a read error. The chain has TRBV7-8 and TRBJ2-7, with TRBD2 identical over 13 bases. The CDR3 contains 13 residues. Germline loops: CDR1 SGHVS, CDR2 FQNEAQ. The CDR3 reads CASSLYSTSGRDF. The DNA for the CDR3 is TGTGCCAGCAGCCTCTACTCAACTAGCGGGAGGGACTTC.

This clonotype appeared once. V usage is TRBV7-9 and J usage is TRBJ2-7, with 13 bases matching TRBD2. The CDR3 has 16 amino acids. V shed 0 bases and J 5 bases; nucleotides not matched to a gene: 4. The germline gives CDR1 SEHNR, CDR2 FQNEAQ (reference sequence). CDR3: CASSLASGTSGNEQYF. The CDR3 nucleotides read TGTGCCAGCAGCTTAGCGTCCGGGACTAGCGGGAACGAGCAGTACTTC.

This clonotype was found a few times. The V gene is TRBV10-3, the J gene TRBJ2-7, with no clear D. The germline V gene has CDR1 ENHRY and CDR2 SYGVKD. The CDR3 length is 12 residues. Trimming stripped 0 bases from V and 6 bases from J, with 6 bases between. The CDR3 DNA reads TGTGCCATCAGTGAGTCGAATAGCGAGCAGTACTTC. It yields the protein CAISESNSEQYF.

The chain links TRBV12-3 or TRBV12-4 to TRBJ1-2, with D perhaps matching TRBD1 (5 bases). This CDR3 has 14 amino acids. The V end was cut by 5 bases, the J end by 4 bases, with 14 bases between. This CDR3 reads CASSMTVPFYGYTF. CDR3 sequence (DNA): TGTGCCAGCAGTATGACAGTTCCCTTCTATGGCTACACCTTC.

A few counts support this clonotype. The gene calls are TRBV29-1 and TRBJ2-1; TRBD2 might be the D (5 bases). Germline values: CDR1 SQVTM, CDR2 ANQGSEA. V lost 7 bases and J 0 bases, leaving 19 bases between the germline ends. The CDR3 is 16 amino acids. The CDR3 is CSALKPGYSSYNEQFF. Here the CDR3 DNA reads TGCAGCGCCCTTAAGCCGGGGTATAGCTCCTACAATGAGCAGTTCTTC.

This clonotype was observed many times. V and J are TRBV6-9 and TRBJ2-1; D is perhaps TRBD1 (6 bases). CDR1 is MNHGY, CDR2 SVAAGI, per germline. The ends were cut back, 5 bases at V and 3 bases at J, with 14 bases in the middle. The CDR3 runs to 15 residues. CDR3 DNA sequence: TGTGCCAGCAGTCCCCACAGGGCCGGCTACAATGAGCAGTTCTTC. It encodes CASSPHRAGYNEQFF.

This clonotype has a handful of counts. V and J are TRBV7-2 and TRBJ2-1, with TRBD2 matching over 11 bases. The CDR3 totals 14 residues. With V trimmed by 3 bases and J by 8 bases, 3 bases remained unmatched. From germline, CDR1 is SGHTA and CDR2 FQGNSA. In DNA, the CDR3 is TGTGCCAGCAGCTTGGGACTAGCGGTGGATGAGCAGTTCTTC. This encodes CASSLGLAVDEQFF.

Ten or more counts support this clonotype. V and J are TRBV13 and TRBJ2-1, with D perhaps TRBD2 (5 bases). There are 20 residues in the CDR3. Germline V gives CDR1 PRHDT, CDR2 FYEKMQ (reference sequence). Trimming took 5 bases from V and 0 from J, leaving 26 bases between them. The CDR3 DNA reads TGTGCCAGCAGCCGTACCGGGATTACATTTTCGGAGAGCTCCTACAATGAGCAGTTCTTC. Translating gives CASSRTGITFSESSYNEQFF.

This clonotype was seen a few times. This chain connects TRBV4-1 to TRBJ1-4; D remains unclear. Germline V lookup: CDR1 MGHRA, CDR2 YSYEKL. The CDR3 is 15 residues long. V was trimmed by 1 base and J by 3 bases, leaving 9 bases between them. DNA of the CDR3: TGCGCCAGCAGCCAAGTAAGGGCCGCTAATGAAAAACTGTTTTTT. This translates into CASSQVRAANEKLFF.

The CDR3 is CASSQQGADYGYTF. The DNA of the CDR3 is TGTGCCAGCAGTCAACAGGGGGCGGACTATGGCTACACCTTC. The rearrangement links TRBV2 to TRBJ1-2; 9 bases align to TRBD1. Germline V gives CDR1 SNHLY, CDR2 FYNNEI. V shed 5 bases, J shed 3 bases, and the junction held 4 bases outside the gene matches. The CDR3 runs 14 residues.

The CDR3 reads CASSFKGGDQPQHF. DNA for the CDR3: TGCGCCAGCAGCTTTAAAGGGGGCGATCAGCCCCAGCATTTT. This chain joins TRBV5-1 and TRBJ1-5, with 7 bases fitting TRBD1. After removal of 2 bases from V and 5 bases from J, the junction contained 4 bases not matched to a gene. In germline, CDR1 is SGHRS, CDR2 YFSETQ. CDR3 length: 14 residues.

At least ten counts were recorded for this clonotype. The chain is built from TRBV18 and TRBJ2-1; the D is unclear. Trimming shortened V by 1 base and J by 5 bases, and 9 bases separated the two germline ends. Germline lookup yields CDR1 KGHSH and CDR2 LQKENI. CDR3 length: 14 amino acids. The CDR3, as DNA: TGTGCCAGCTCACCACTCACAAGAAACAATGAGCAGTTCTTC. Amino acid sequence: CASSPLTRNNEQFF.

This clonotype was seen a few times. The J gene is TRBJ1-5, the V gene TRBV12-3 or TRBV12-4; D uncertain. Trimming removed 6 bases from V and 4 bases from J, with 10 bases in between. This CDR3 spans 13 amino acids. CDR3 sequence reads: CASRLWGNQPQHF. Here the CDR3 DNA reads TGTGCCAGCAGACTCTGGGGAAATCAGCCCCAGCATTTT.

This clonotype has ten or more counts. This chain uses TRBV20-1 with TRBJ2-7; D may be TRBD1 (6 bases). The germline V and J ends were trimmed by 2 bases and 0 bases, with 11 bases remaining between them. The CDR3 runs to 14 residues. Germline CDR1 and CDR2: DFQATT and SNEGSKA (reference sequence). The CDR3 region is CSARTGTSSYEQYF. In DNA, the CDR3 is TGCAGTGCTAGAACCGGGACATCCTCCTACGAGCAGTACTTC.

In this sample, this clonotype turned up many times. The DNA for the CDR3 is TGTGCCAGCAGCAACACCGCGGGGGAGCTGTTTTTT. Translation gives CASSNTAGELFF. The rearrangement uses TRBV5-5 and TRBJ2-2; D is undetermined. V gave up 4 bases and J gave up 8 bases, with 9 bases separating them. The CDR3 is 12 residues long. CDR1 SGHKS and CDR2 YYEKEE come from the germline V gene (reference sequence).

The V call is TRBV7-2, the J call TRBJ1-2; weak D call: TRBD1 (6 bases). V dropped 0 bases and J dropped 7 bases, with 15 bases sitting between them. The CDR3 contains 15 residues. Germline assignment: CDR1 SGHTA and CDR2 FQGNSA. In nucleotides, the CDR3 is TGTGCCAGCAGCTTAGCTGAACAGGGAGGAACTGGCTACACCTTC. It encodes CASSLAEQGGTGYTF.

This clonotype was found many times. The chain is built from TRBV6-6 and TRBJ1-1, with D tentatively TRBD1 (5 bases). V was clipped by 0 bases and J by 0 bases, with 8 bases between them. CDR1 is MNHNY, CDR2 SVGAGI, per germline (reference sequence). The CDR3 sequence is 15 residues long. The CDR3 here is CASSYSTAMNTEAFF. Here the CDR3 DNA reads TGTGCCAGCAGTTACTCGACAGCCATGAACACTGAAGCTTTCTTT.

This clonotype was found many times. The V call is TRBV7-2, the J call TRBJ2-7; no clear D. V was cut by 3 bases and J by 6 bases, with 15 bases left in between. The CDR3 runs 14 residues. From germline, CDR1 is SGHTA and CDR2 FQGNSA. The CDR3 bases are TGTGCCAGCAGCTTGCTAGAGGCCCTCTCCGAGCAGTACTTC. Protein product: CASSLLEALSEQYF.

This clonotype was recorded many times. This sequence joins TRBV7-2 and TRBJ1-2, with D perhaps TRBD1 (5 bases). Deletions cut 1 base from V and 4 bases from J, with 7 bases between. In germline, CDR1 is SGHTA, CDR2 FQGNSA. The CDR3 is 13 residues long. The CDR3: CASSLGGFYGYTF. The CDR3 nucleotides read TGTGCCAGCAGCTTAGGGGGGTTCTATGGCTACACCTTC.

CDR3: CAWSVPSRGGADTQYF. CDR3 DNA sequence: TGTGCCTGGAGTGTTCCGAGTCGGGGTGGCGCAGATACGCAGTATTTT. V usage is TRBV30 and J usage is TRBJ2-3; TRBD2 might be the D (5 bases). The CDR3 length is 16 residues. V dropped 0 bases and J dropped 4 bases, with 17 bases sitting between them. Germline V lookup: CDR1 GTSNPN, CDR2 SVGIG (reference sequence).

Ten or more counts support this clonotype. This rearrangement joins TRBV12-3 or TRBV12-4 to TRBJ2-1, with 11 positions matching TRBD2. With V trimmed by 2 bases and J by 9 bases, 6 bases remained unmatched. The CDR3 consists of 15 residues. The CDR3 DNA reads as TGTGCCAGCAGTTTAACTAGCGGGGGTCGAGGTGAGCAGTTCTTC. Residues: CASSLTSGGRGEQFF.